This TCR beta chain is drawn from a study of CD8 T cells in ankylosing spondylitis. This clonotype has only one observation. V trimming: 6 bases; J trimming: 6 bases; junction bases outside the gene matches: 7. The CDR3 is 15 amino acids. Each TCR beta library was made by quantitative 5'-RACE that incorporated molecular barcodes. Each CDR3 protein gets one entry after TCRdb re-called the 5' RACE reads with MiXCR. The sample lists approximately 250,000 distinct CDR3 sequences; 20% to 30% were seen once. The TCR sequence derives from a male donor with ankylosing spondylitis or in good health (not recorded which). The specimen was blood, either unsorted or a sorted T cell fraction (not recorded which). V is TRBV12-3 or TRBV12-4 and J is TRBJ2-3; 12 bases agree with TRBD2. Written as DNA, the CDR3 is TGTGCCAGCAGGCTAGCGGGGGGGCCAAAGGATACGCAGTATTTT. Residues: CASRLAGGPKDTQYF.